Listed here are 24 T cell receptor beta chains from one sample, sequenced in a study of tumor-infiltrating lymphocytes in localized non-small cell lung cancer. Assay: immunoSEQ multiplex PCR; the TCRdb copy retains only in-frame clones and omits some. In the table there are about 12,000 clones, about 70% of which are singletons. The specimen sequenced was uninvolved lung tissue not adjacent to the tumor. Receptors were obtained from a human donor with non-small cell lung cancer.

The gene calls are TRBV14 and TRBJ2-1; D may be TRBD2 (6 bases). The CDR3 has 14 amino acids. Germline V gene sequence: CDR1 SGHDN, CDR2 FVKESK. With 4 bases removed from V and 3 bases from J, the gap between germline ends came to 10 bases. Here the CDR3 reads CASSPASVYNEQFF. The DNA for the CDR3 is TGTGCCAGCAGCCCCGCTAGCGTCTACAATGAGCAGTTCTTC.

The CDR3, as DNA: TGTGCCAGCAGCGTAGAGGGCAGGAGCTGGGATACGCAGTATTTT. Its protein is CASSVEGRSWDTQYF. The gene calls are TRBV9 and TRBJ2-3, with D unresolved. V gave up 0 bases and J gave up 6 bases, with 14 bases separating them. The length of the CDR3 is 15 residues. Germline V gives CDR1 SGDLS, CDR2 YYNGEE.

The chain uses TRBV2 and TRBJ1-2, with 10 bases that match TRBD1. Germline V lookup: CDR1 SNHLY, CDR2 FYNNEI. This CDR3 is built from 16 residues. The V gene end was trimmed by 2 bases and the J gene end by 4 bases; junction bases not matched to a gene: 7. This CDR3 is CASSEIQRDRGYGYTF. CDR3 in DNA: TGTGCCAGCAGTGAAATCCAAAGGGACAGGGGCTATGGCTACACCTTC.

This chain joins TRBV2 and TRBJ1-5; D is undetermined. The CDR3 extends over 13 amino acids. Between the trimmed V and J ends, which lost 4 bases and 5 bases, there was a span of 9 bases. Germline V CDR1 and CDR2: SNHLY, FYNNEI. CDR3 sequence (DNA): TGTGCCAGCAGTGCCTTTGAGGATCAGCCCCAGCATTTT. Encoded protein: CASSAFEDQPQHF. The full variable domain, its missing parts supplied by reference TRBV2 and TRBJ1-5, is EPEVTQTPSHQVTQMGQEVILRCVPISNHLYFYWYRQILGQKVEFLVSFYNNEISEKSEIFDDQFSVERPDGSNFTLKIRSTKLEDSAMYFCASSAFEDQPQHFGDGTRLSIL.

The chain carries TRBV5-5 and TRBJ1-1; the match to TRBD1 covers 9 bases. Germline V gives CDR1 SGHKS, CDR2 YYEKEE (reference sequence). The CDR3 contains 17 residues. V lost 1 base, J lost 6 bases, and 13 bases stayed unmatched. Here the CDR3 DNA reads TGTGCCAGCAGCTTGTTTGCGACAGGGGGTAAGAGGGCTGAAGCTTTCTTT. Protein: CASSLFATGGKRAEAFF.

This chain links TRBV6-5 with TRBJ1-1, with TRBD1 as a possible D gene (6 bases). Germline CDR1 reads MNHEY; CDR2 reads SVGAGI. The CDR3 sequence is 13 residues long. The V and J ends lost 2 bases and 4 bases respectively, with 8 bases between them. CDR3 loop: CASSYGGLTEAFF. CDR3 nucleotide sequence: TGTGCCAGCAGTTACGGGGGCCTCACTGAAGCTTTCTTT.

The genes are TRBV11-2 and TRBJ2-1; the D gene is possibly TRBD2 (5 bases). The germline V gene encodes CDR1 SGHAT and CDR2 FQNNGV. The CDR3 spans 15 residues. V lost 5 bases, J lost 5 bases, and 16 bases lay in between. The CDR3 reads CASSQNPNGDNEQFF. CDR3 in DNA: TGTGCCAGCAGCCAAAACCCAAACGGGGACAATGAGCAGTTCTTC.

This rearrangement joins TRBV29-1 to TRBJ2-3, with 10 bases that match TRBD2. The trim removed 0 bases at V and 7 bases at J, leaving 7 bases unmatched. The V gene's germline CDR1 is SQVTM and CDR2 ANQGSEA. The CDR3 loop spans 15 amino acids. DNA of the CDR3: TGCAGCGTTGAAGATCGAGCGGGGGGGCCTAATACGCAGTATTTT. Protein sequence: CSVEDRAGGPNTQYF.

The chain is built from TRBV2 and TRBJ2-1; D is unclear. Germline-derived CDR1 and CDR2 are SNHLY and FYNNEI. Trimming left V 9 bases short and J 8 bases short, with 14 bases between. The CDR3 has 12 residues. The CDR3 sequence is CARGSRRDEQFF. The CDR3 DNA reads as TGTGCCAGGGGATCTCGAAGGGATGAGCAGTTCTTC.

This clone was seen once. The chain has TRBV11-2 and TRBJ2-7; 9 bases agree with TRBD2. CDR1 SGHAT and CDR2 FQNNGV come from the germline V gene. The CDR3 is made up of 19 amino acids. The trim removed 1 base at V and 1 base at J, leaving 14 bases unmatched. CDR3 protein: CASSLAWWWVSGRSYEQYF. DNA of the CDR3: TGTGCCAGCAGCTTAGCGTGGTGGTGGGTGAGCGGGAGGTCCTACGAGCAGTACTTC.

This chain links TRBV28 with TRBJ2-3, with D tentatively TRBD1 (6 bases). Trimming cost V 6 bases and J 11 bases, with 18 bases left between them. Germline loops: CDR1 MDHEN, CDR2 SYDVKM. This CDR3 comprises 13 residues. The chain's CDR3 is CASSRNDRGGQYF. The CDR3 DNA sequence: TGTGCCAGCAGCCGCAACGACAGAGGGGGGCAGTATTTT.

This chain uses TRBV11-2 with TRBJ2-7; 11 bases fit TRBD1. Germline V CDR1 and CDR2: SGHAT, FQNNGV. The CDR3 runs to 16 residues. V lost 3 bases and J lost 0; bases outside the gene matches: 4. The CDR3 protein is CASSLAGTGGSYEQYF. The CDR3 bases are TGTGCCAGCAGCTTGGCCGGGACAGGGGGCTCCTACGAGCAGTACTTC.

This clone is a singleton in its sample. V and J are TRBV5-8 and TRBJ2-7, with D unclear. Germline lookup yields CDR1 SGHTS and CDR2 YDEGEE. Trimming left V 0 bases short and J 2 bases short, with 9 bases between. The CDR3 has 14 amino acids. The CDR3 region has the DNA TGTGCCAGCAGCTTGGACGAGGATCCCTACGAGCAGTACTTC. Translating gives CASSLDEDPYEQYF.

The rearrangement uses TRBV19 and TRBJ1-3; D is perhaps TRBD1 (5 bases). Germline CDR1 and CDR2: LNHDA and SQIVND (reference sequence). The V and J ends lost 8 bases and 0 bases respectively, with 11 bases between them. The CDR3 runs to 14 residues. CDR3 DNA sequence: TGTGCCAGTCGGGACGGAAGCTCTGGAAACACCATATATTTT. Its translation is CASRDGSSGNTIYF.

The chain is built from TRBV7-2 and TRBJ2-7; no clear D gene. V was clipped by 5 bases and J by 2 bases, with 13 bases between them. The CDR3 loop spans 14 amino acids. In germline, CDR1 is SGHTA, CDR2 FQGNSA. The CDR3 DNA reads TGTGCCAGCAGCCGCGAGACAAGGACCTACGAGCAGTACTTC. Translating gives CASSRETRTYEQYF.

V gene TRBV19 combines with J gene TRBJ1-5; unclear D gene. Trimming left V 8 bases short and J 2 bases short, with 10 bases between. This CDR3 comprises 13 residues. From germline, CDR1 is LNHDA and CDR2 SQIVND (reference sequence). DNA for the CDR3: TGTGCCAGTTGGGGTATGGGCAATCAGCCCCAGCATTTT. Its translation is CASWGMGNQPQHF.

The chain carries TRBV12-5 and TRBJ2-1, with 12 bases fitting TRBD2. The trim removed 7 bases at V and 7 bases at J, leaving 8 bases unmatched. Germline-derived CDR1 and CDR2 are LGHNT and FRNRAP. The CDR3 is 15 residues long. CDR3 DNA sequence: TGTGCTAGTGTTCAACTAGCGGGGGGTCGTAATGAGCAGTTCTTC. This sequence encodes CASVQLAGGRNEQFF.

In its sample, this clone was seen a few times. The chain recombines TRBV5-1 with TRBJ1-1, with a weak D call TRBD1 (6 bases). This CDR3 has 16 residues. Germline loops: CDR1 SGHRS, CDR2 YFSETQ. The V and J ends lost 0 bases and 3 bases respectively, with 15 bases between them. CDR3 DNA sequence: TGCGCCAGCAGCTTGGCATCCTCCAGGGGTTACACTGAAGCTTTCTTT. Amino acids: CASSLASSRGYTEAFF.

The chain couples TRBV29-1 to TRBJ1-1, with 7 bases fitting TRBD1. Germline values: CDR1 SQVTM, CDR2 ANQGSEA. The CDR3 runs to 14 residues. The trim removed 7 bases at V and 2 bases at J, leaving 10 bases unmatched. CDR3 loop: CSASTTGYNTEAFF. DNA for the CDR3: TGCAGCGCTTCTACGACAGGGTACAACACTGAAGCTTTCTTT.

This chain links TRBV6-1 with TRBJ1-1; 7 nucleotides match TRBD1. The CDR3 is 14 residues long. Germline loops: CDR1 MNHNS, CDR2 SASEGT. With V trimmed by 3 bases and J by 5 bases, 6 bases remained unmatched. The CDR3 sequence is CASSDRGRETEAFF. The CDR3 DNA reads as TGTGCCAGCAGTGACAGGGGGAGAGAAACTGAAGCTTTCTTT.

This clone was observed a single time. The V gene is TRBV5-6, the J gene TRBJ2-2, with 7 positions matching TRBD2. This CDR3 region has 17 residues. Unmatched junction bases numbered 18, after V lost 6 bases and J lost 7 bases. Per germline, CDR1 SGHDT and CDR2 YYEEEE. This chain's CDR3 is CASKALSGGEQFGELFF. The CDR3 bases are TGTGCCAGCAAGGCCTTATCGGGAGGCGAACAATTCGGGGAGCTGTTTTTT. Looking up the rest from reference TRBV5-6 and TRBJ2-2 gives the full variable domain: DAGVTQSPTHLIKTRGQQVTLRCSPKSGHDTVSWYQQALGQGPQFIFQYYEEEERQRGNFPDRFSGHQFPNYSSELNVNALLLGDSALYLCASKALSGGEQFGELFFGEGSRLTVL.

This clone is judged medium-sized. V usage is TRBV28 and J usage is TRBJ1-5; D unclear. The CDR3 totals 16 residues. V lost 5 bases to trimming and J lost 0 bases, with 14 bases between them. Germline V lookup: CDR1 MDHEN, CDR2 SYDVKM. DNA of the CDR3: TGTGCCAGCAGTCGGACCGTCTCTCATAGCAATCAGCCCCAGCATTTT. This sequence encodes CASSRTVSHSNQPQHF. Combining the CDR3 with reference TRBV28 and TRBJ1-5 gives the whole variable domain DVKVTQSSRYLVKRTGEKVFLECVQDMDHENMFWYRQDPGLGLRLIYFSYDVKMKEKGDIPEGYSVSREKKERFSLILESASTNQTSMYLCASSRTVSHSNQPQHFGDGTRLSIL.

This clone was found a few times. The chain carries TRBV5-6 and TRBJ1-1; D is possibly TRBD1 (6 bases). Germline loops: CDR1 SGHDT, CDR2 YYEEEE. The length of the CDR3 is 12 residues. Trimming cost V 0 bases and J 10 bases, with 10 bases left between them. The CDR3 protein is CASSLGRGAAFF. CDR3 nucleotide sequence: TGTGCCAGCAGCTTGGGGCGGGGGGCAGCTTTCTTT.

The J gene is TRBJ2-3, the V gene TRBV4-3; D is possibly TRBD2 (6 bases). The CDR3 covers 16 residues. V was clipped by 3 bases and J by 3 bases, with 16 bases between them. Germline lookup yields CDR1 LGHNA and CDR2 YSLEER. CDR3 sequence: CASSHELALETDTQYF. As DNA, the CDR3 is TGCGCCAGCAGCCACGAACTAGCTCTTGAGACAGATACGCAGTATTTT.